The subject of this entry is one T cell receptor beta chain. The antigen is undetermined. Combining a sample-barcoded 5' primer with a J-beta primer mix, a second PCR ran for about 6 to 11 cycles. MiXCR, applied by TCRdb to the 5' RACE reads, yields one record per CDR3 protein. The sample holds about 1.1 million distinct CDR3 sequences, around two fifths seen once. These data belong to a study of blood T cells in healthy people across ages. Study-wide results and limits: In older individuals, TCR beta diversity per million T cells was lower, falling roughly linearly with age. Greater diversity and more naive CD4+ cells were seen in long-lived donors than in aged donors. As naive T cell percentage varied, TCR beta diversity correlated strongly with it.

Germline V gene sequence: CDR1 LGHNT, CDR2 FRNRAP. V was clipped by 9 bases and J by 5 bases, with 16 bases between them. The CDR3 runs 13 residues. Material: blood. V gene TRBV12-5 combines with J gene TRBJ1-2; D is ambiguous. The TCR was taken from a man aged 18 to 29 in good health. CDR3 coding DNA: TGTGCTAGCCTTCAGCCGGGTTTGTATGGCTACACCTTC. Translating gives CASLQPGLYGYTF.